The 16 T cell receptor beta chains below come from one sample, sequenced in a study of human T cells and chemical hapten exposure. Time point meaning: patch test 2, 6 weeks after DPC sensitization. Treatment here: therapeutic diphenylcyclopropenone sensitization with weekly scalp DPC. TCRdb recomputed calls from the RACE reads with MiXCR, one row per CDR3 protein. Here the sample spans approximately 80,000 distinct CDR3 sequences, 10% being singletons. This specimen consisted of whole blood, obtained in connection with sensitization to the hapten diphenylcyclopropenone (DPC). These TCRs come from a woman under 40 with alopecia areata. Some clones in this sample may be carry-over from other donors' samples.

This clonotype was counted a few times. This sequence joins TRBV19 and TRBJ2-2; D possibly corresponds to TRBD2 (5 bases). V lost 7 bases, J lost 2 bases, and 17 bases lay in between. There are 16 residues in the CDR3. Germline V CDR1 and CDR2: LNHDA, SQIVND (reference sequence). The CDR3 nucleotides are TGTGCCAGTACCCCGTTTCGGGAAGTAAACACCGGGGAGCTGTTTTTT. Its translation: CASTPFREVNTGELFF.

Ten or more counts support this clonotype. The chain is built from TRBV5-4 and TRBJ1-2; 10 bases map to TRBD1. The germline CDR1 and CDR2 sequences are SGHNT and YYREEE (reference sequence). The length of the CDR3 is 14 residues. The V gene end was trimmed by 4 bases and the J gene end by 4 bases; junction bases not matched to a gene: 4. CDR3 coding DNA: TGTGCCAGCAGCCCCGGACAGGGGGTCTATGGCTACACCTTC. Its protein is CASSPGQGVYGYTF.

There are many counts of this clonotype. The rearrangement links TRBV27 to TRBJ2-7; D is unresolved. Between the trimmed V and J ends, which lost 8 bases and 2 bases, there was a span of 16 bases. The CDR3 contains 14 residues. Germline CDR1 and CDR2: MNHEY and SMNVEV (reference sequence). CDR3 in amino acids: CASCPSVGPYEQYF. Written as DNA, the CDR3 is TGTGCCAGCTGCCCAAGCGTGGGCCCCTACGAGCAGTACTTC.

A note on this clonotype: This may come from a read error, since a much larger clone is one base off. The J gene is TRBJ2-1, the V gene TRBV14; TRBD2 matches at 14 bases. CDR1 and CDR2 from the germline V gene are SGHDN and FVKESK. CDR3 length: 16 residues. This chain's CDR3 is CACSQVGTSGSLEQFF. CDR3 bases: TGTGCCTGCAGCCAAGTCGGGACTAGCGGGAGCCTCGAGCAGTTCTTC.

There are many counts of this clonotype. The J gene is TRBJ1-2, the V gene TRBV20-1; D is unresolved. CDR3 length: 14 residues. Germline loops: CDR1 DFQATT, CDR2 SNEGSKA (reference sequence). V was pared by 2 bases and J by 0 bases, with 10 bases between. The CDR3 nucleotides are TGCAGTGCTAGACGCCCAGACGCTAACTATGGCTACACCTTC. Residues: CSARRPDANYGYTF.

The sample holds many counts of this clonotype. This chain links TRBV20-1 with TRBJ2-7, with no clear D. The length of the CDR3 is 14 residues. The V gene's germline CDR1 is DFQATT and CDR2 SNEGSKA (reference sequence). V lost 4 bases to trimming and J lost 0 bases, with 13 bases between them. The DNA of the CDR3 is TGCAGTGCTATCCCCCCGGCAGCCTCCTACGAGCAGTACTTC. Translating gives CSAIPPAASYEQYF.

This clonotype ranks as medium-sized (0.01 to 0.1%). V and J are TRBV19 and TRBJ2-1; no clear D. V was clipped by 0 bases and J by 3 bases, with 6 bases between them. CDR3 length: 14 residues. Germline CDR1 and CDR2: LNHDA and SQIVND (reference sequence). CDR3 protein: CASSIDSDYNEQFF. In DNA, the CDR3 is TGTGCCAGTAGTATAGATTCCGACTACAATGAGCAGTTCTTC. The complete variable domain, with remaining parts taken from reference TRBV19 and TRBJ2-1, reads DGGITQSPKYLFRKEGQNVTLSCEQNLNHDAMYWYRQDPGQGLRLIYYSQIVNDFQKGDIAEGYSVSREKKESFPLTVTSAQKNPTAFYLCASSIDSDYNEQFFGPGTRLTVL.

This clonotype was detected ten times or more. The chain joins TRBV6-2 or TRBV6-3 to TRBJ1-1; the D gene is possibly TRBD1 (6 bases). With 4 bases removed from V and 4 bases from J, the gap between germline ends came to 13 bases. The length of the CDR3 is 14 residues. Looked up from germline, CDR1 is MNHEY and CDR2 is SVGEGT. The CDR3 bases are TGTGCCAGCAGTTTACGGGGGCTAGGCACTGAAGCTTTCTTT. It translates to CASSLRGLGTEAFF.

In its sample, this clonotype was seen once. A much larger clone lies one base from this, so it may be a read error. This chain uses TRBV7-9 with TRBJ2-2; D may be TRBD2 (5 bases). This CDR3 is built from 14 residues. Germline loops: CDR1 SEHNR, CDR2 FQNEAQ (reference sequence). The CDR3 loop reads CASSLLINTGELVF. DNA of the CDR3: TGTGCCAGCAGCCTCCTCATTAACACCGGGGAGCTGGTTTTT.

V usage is TRBV7-8 and J usage is TRBJ2-3, with 9 bases fitting TRBD1. The V segment lost 5 bases and the J segment 2 bases; nucleotides outside the gene matches: 8. In germline, CDR1 is SGHVS, CDR2 FQNEAQ. The CDR3 loop spans 16 amino acids. CDR3 in amino acids: CASSPGRDRVTDTQYF. DNA of the CDR3: TGTGCCAGCAGCCCGGGTCGGGACAGGGTCACAGATACGCAGTATTTT.

The chain combines TRBV7-2 with TRBJ1-1; D is unclear. The V and J ends lost 6 bases and 4 bases respectively, with 12 bases between them. The CDR3 extends over 13 amino acids. CDR1 is SGHTA, CDR2 FQGNSA, per germline. The CDR3 DNA reads as TGTGCCAGCAGTACATCTCGCAGCACTGAAGCTTTCTTT. This codes for CASSTSRSTEAFF.

The gene calls are TRBV5-4 and TRBJ2-7; possibly TRBD1 for D (5 bases). The V end was cut by 3 bases, the J end by 5 bases, with 18 bases between. The CDR3 totals 15 residues. Germline V lookup: CDR1 SGHNT, CDR2 YYREEE (reference sequence). CDR3 in amino acids: CASSSPLGQGHEQYF. In DNA, the CDR3 is TGTGCCAGCAGCTCCCCGCTGGGGCAGGGCCACGAGCAGTACTTC. The full variable domain, with the rest looked up from reference TRBV5-4 and TRBJ2-7, is ETGVTQSPTHLIKTRGQQVTLRCSSQSGHNTVSWYQQALGQGPQFIFQYYREEENGRGNFPPRFSGLQFPNYSSELNVNALELDDSALYLCASSSPLGQGHEQYFGPGTRLTVT.

There are many counts of this clonotype. The V gene is TRBV7-9, the J gene TRBJ1-1, with 7 bases fitting TRBD1. CDR1 SEHNR and CDR2 FQNEAQ come from the germline V gene (reference sequence). Trimming at V came to 5 bases and at J to 1 base, leaving 4 bases not matched to a gene. The CDR3 is made up of 14 amino acids. The DNA of the CDR3 is TGTGCCAGCAGCCACAGGGGCCCGAACACTGAAGCTTTCTTT. This translates into CASSHRGPNTEAFF.

The V call is TRBV4-3, the J call TRBJ1-3; no clear D. Trimming took 1 base from V and 5 from J, leaving 9 bases between them. The CDR3 loop spans 14 amino acids. Germline V gene lookup returns CDR1 LGHNA and CDR2 YSLEER. Here the CDR3 reads CASSQAYRRNTIYF. In nucleotides, the CDR3 is TGCGCCAGCAGCCAAGCTTACAGAAGAAACACCATATATTTT.

This clonotype was counted a few times. The chain links TRBV20-1 to TRBJ1-1, with D hard to call. V lost 1 base to trimming and J lost 2 bases, with 2 bases between them. Looked up from germline, CDR1 is DFQATT and CDR2 is SNEGSKA (reference sequence). This CDR3 is 11 amino acids long. CDR3 amino acids: CSARANTEAFF. CDR3 in DNA: TGCAGTGCTAGAGCAAACACTGAAGCTTTCTTT.

The table lists this clonotype with a few counts. The chain uses TRBV29-1 and TRBJ1-2; possible D gene TRBD1, 6 bases. Germline V gives CDR1 SQVTM, CDR2 ANQGSEA. The ends were cut back, 7 bases at V and 4 bases at J, with 13 bases in the middle. CDR3 length equals 12 residues. CDR3 amino acids: CSAEDSFYGYTF. CDR3 in DNA: TGCAGCGCCGAGGACAGCTTCTATGGCTACACCTTC. The variable domain in full, completed from reference TRBV29-1 and TRBJ1-2, reads SAVISQKPSRDICQRGTSLTIQCQVDSQVTMMFWYRQQPGQSLTLIATANQGSEATYESGFVIDKFPISRPNLTFSTLTVSNMSPEDSSIYLCSAEDSFYGYTFGSGTRLTVV.